This T cell receptor beta chain was recorded in a study of OX40 agonist ivuxolimab in advanced cancers. The assay was immunoSEQ multiplex PCR, and TCRdb's table has in-frame clones only and misses some. Of over 45,000 clones in the sample, roughly 90% were seen once. This CDR3 has 14 amino acids. Trimming shortened V by 6 bases and J by 0 bases, and 9 bases separated the two germline ends. CDR1 and CDR2 (germline): MNHEY, SMNVEV (reference sequence). The chain combines TRBV27 with TRBJ1-5, with unresolved D. The clonotype comes from an adult with an advanced solid tumor such as melanoma, head and neck, liver or kidney cancer. The sample here was CD4+ or CD8+ T cells sorted from blood, taken in a trial of the OX40 agonist ivuxolimab. CDR3: CASRAGVSNQPQHF. In DNA, the CDR3 is TGTGCCAGCAGAGCCGGGGTTAGCAATCAGCCCCAGCATTTT.